This entry is about one TCR beta chain. The V end lost 4 bases, the J end lost 5 bases, and 11 bases lay between the germline ends. This CDR3 has 13 amino acids. Germline CDR1 and CDR2: LGHDT and YNNKEL (reference sequence). Survey-level immunoSEQ sequencing profiled the TCR beta repertoire. The table came from immunoSEQ multiplex PCR; TCRdb's copy has only in-frame clones and leaves some out. This table holds some 70,000 clones, 80% to 95% found once. The V gene is TRBV3-1 (or the pseudogene TRBV3-2), the J gene TRBJ1-1; weak D call: TRBD1 (6 bases). The sample comprised PBMCs. The receptor's source is a man aged 40-49 years with rheumatoid arthritis. The CDR3 DNA reads as TGTGCCAGCAGCCGAAGAGGGGGTACTGAAGCTTTCTTT. This codes for CASSRRGGTEAFF.